This T cell receptor beta chain was observed in a study of post-analysis software for immune sequencing data. Study at large: Relapsing-remitting, secondary progressive and progressive-relapsing forms made up the multiple sclerosis disease courses.

In regard to this clonotype: Its specificity is not known.

Unique molecular identifiers were present in the TCR beta cDNA libraries. MiXCR, applied by TCRdb to the PCR reads, yields one record per CDR3 protein. The sample consists of about 160,000 distinct CDR3 sequences, under 40% of them appearing once. CDR3 size: 15 residues. The V gene's germline CDR1 is DFQATT and CDR2 SNEGSKA (reference sequence). Unmatched junction bases numbered 6, after V lost 0 bases and J lost 9 bases. Points from the study as a whole: Patients carried roughly five TRBV segments more frequently than controls did, and TRBV5-6, TRBV5-1 and TRBV20-1 were among them.

The clonotype was recovered from a girl aged 5-17 years with multiple sclerosis. This chain connects TRBV20-1 to TRBJ2-1; 12 nucleotides match TRBD1. This specimen was blood, taken after autologous hematopoietic stem cell transplantation. The CDR3 reads CSARDPGQGAFEQFF. The CDR3 coding sequence is TGCAGTGCTAGAGATCCGGGACAGGGGGCGTTTGAGCAGTTCTTC.